This TCR beta chain was identified during a study of PD-L1 blockade in urothelial cancer. CDR3 length: 15 amino acids. The V gene end was trimmed by 3 bases and the J gene end by 3 bases; junction bases not matched to a gene: 4. Germline V lookup: CDR1 SGDLS, CDR2 YYNGEE. The time point here: peripheral blood 6 weeks after treatment start. Data came from immunoSEQ multiplex PCR; TCRdb stores just in-frame clones and leaves some out. Of about 90,000 clones listed, less than 90% are singletons. This specimen was PBMCs, taken around atezolizumab (anti-PD-L1) treatment. This chain uses TRBV9 with TRBJ2-3, with TRBD2 matching over 10 bases. This sequence originates from a man between 65 and 85 years old with urothelial cancer. The CDR3 sequence: CASSEAGGPTDTQYF. The CDR3 coding sequence is TGTGCCAGCAGCGAAGCGGGGGGGCCGACAGATACGCAGTATTTT.